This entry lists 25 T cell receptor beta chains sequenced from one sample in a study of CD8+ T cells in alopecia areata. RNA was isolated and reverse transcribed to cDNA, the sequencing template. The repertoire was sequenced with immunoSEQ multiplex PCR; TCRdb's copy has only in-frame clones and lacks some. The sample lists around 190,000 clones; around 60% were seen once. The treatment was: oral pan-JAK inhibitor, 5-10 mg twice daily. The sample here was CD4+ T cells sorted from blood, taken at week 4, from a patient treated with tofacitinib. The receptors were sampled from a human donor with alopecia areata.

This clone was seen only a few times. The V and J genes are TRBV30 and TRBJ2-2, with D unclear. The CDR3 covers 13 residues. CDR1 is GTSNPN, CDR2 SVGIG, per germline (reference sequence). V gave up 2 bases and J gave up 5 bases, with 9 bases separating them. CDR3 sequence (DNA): TGTGCCTGGAGTCCCCAGAGTACCGGGGAGCTGTTTTTT. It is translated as CAWSPQSTGELFF.

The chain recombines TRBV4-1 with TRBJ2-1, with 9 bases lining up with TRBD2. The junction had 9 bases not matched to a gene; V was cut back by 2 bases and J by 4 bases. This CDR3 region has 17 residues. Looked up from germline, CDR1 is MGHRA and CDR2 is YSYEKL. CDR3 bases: TGCGCCAGCAGCCAAAGTGGGGATAGCGGGAGTTACAATGAGCAGTTCTTC. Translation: CASSQSGDSGSYNEQFF.

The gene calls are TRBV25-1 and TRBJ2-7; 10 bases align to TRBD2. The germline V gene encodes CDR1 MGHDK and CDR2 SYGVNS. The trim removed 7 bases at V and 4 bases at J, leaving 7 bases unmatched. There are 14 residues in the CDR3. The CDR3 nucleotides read TGTGCCAGCACGGTCGGGACTAGCGAGTACGAGCAGTACTTC. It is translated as CASTVGTSEYEQYF.

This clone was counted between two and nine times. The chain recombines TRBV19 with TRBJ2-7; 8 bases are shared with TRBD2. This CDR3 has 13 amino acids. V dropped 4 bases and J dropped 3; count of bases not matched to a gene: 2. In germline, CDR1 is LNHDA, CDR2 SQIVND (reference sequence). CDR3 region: CASSKLADYEQYF. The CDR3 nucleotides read TGTGCCAGTAGTAAACTAGCGGACTACGAGCAGTACTTC.

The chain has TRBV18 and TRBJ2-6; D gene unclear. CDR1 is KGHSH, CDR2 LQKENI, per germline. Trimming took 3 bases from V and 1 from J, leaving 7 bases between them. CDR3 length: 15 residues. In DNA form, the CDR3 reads TGTGCCAGCTCACCTAAAGAGTCTGGGGCCAACGTCCTGACTTTC. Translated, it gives CASSPKESGANVLTF.

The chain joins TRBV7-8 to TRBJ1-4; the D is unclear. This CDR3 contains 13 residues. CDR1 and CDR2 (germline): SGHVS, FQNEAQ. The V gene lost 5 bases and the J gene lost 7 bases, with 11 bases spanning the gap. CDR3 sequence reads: CASSRDGGEKLFF. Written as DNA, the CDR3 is TGTGCCAGCAGCCGCGACGGTGGTGAAAAACTGTTTTTT.

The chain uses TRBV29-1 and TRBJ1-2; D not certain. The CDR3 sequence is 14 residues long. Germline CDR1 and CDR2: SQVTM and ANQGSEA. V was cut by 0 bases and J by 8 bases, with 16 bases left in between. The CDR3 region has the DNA TGCAGCGTTGAAGATAGCTCGGGCATCCTCGGCTACACCTTC. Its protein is CSVEDSSGILGYTF.

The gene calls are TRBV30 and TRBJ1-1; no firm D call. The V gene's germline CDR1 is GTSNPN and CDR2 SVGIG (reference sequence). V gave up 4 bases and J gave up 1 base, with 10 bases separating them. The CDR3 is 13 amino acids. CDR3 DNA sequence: TGTGCCTGGAAGGCAGACCAGAACACTGAAGCTTTCTTT. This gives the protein CAWKADQNTEAFF. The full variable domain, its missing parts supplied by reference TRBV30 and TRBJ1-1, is SQTIHQWPATLVQPVGSPLSLECTVEGTSNPNLYWYRQAAGRGLQLLFYSVGIGQISSEVPQNLSASRPQDRQFILSSKKLLLSDSGFYLCAWKADQNTEAFFGQGTRLTVV.

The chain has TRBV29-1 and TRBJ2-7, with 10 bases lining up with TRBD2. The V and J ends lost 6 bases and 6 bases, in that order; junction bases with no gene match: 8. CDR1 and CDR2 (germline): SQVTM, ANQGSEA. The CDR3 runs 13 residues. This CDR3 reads CSVSSGLASEQYF. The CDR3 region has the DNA TGCAGCGTGTCATCGGGACTAGCGTCCGAGCAGTACTTC.

The DNA of the CDR3 is TGCAGCGTTGAAAAGCAGGGGTATGGCTACACCTTC. Residues: CSVEKQGYGYTF. This chain uses TRBV29-1 with TRBJ1-2, with D possibly being TRBD1 (6 bases). The germline CDR1 and CDR2 sequences are SQVTM and ANQGSEA. V was clipped by 2 bases and J by 5 bases, with 9 bases between them. The CDR3 is 12 residues long. The entire variable domain, with the rest obtained from reference TRBV29-1 and TRBJ1-2, is as follows: SAVISQKPSRDICQRGTSLTIQCQVDSQVTMMFWYRQQPGQSLTLIATANQGSEATYESGFVIDKFPISRPNLTFSTLTVSNMSPEDSSIYLCSVEKQGYGYTFGSGTRLTVV.

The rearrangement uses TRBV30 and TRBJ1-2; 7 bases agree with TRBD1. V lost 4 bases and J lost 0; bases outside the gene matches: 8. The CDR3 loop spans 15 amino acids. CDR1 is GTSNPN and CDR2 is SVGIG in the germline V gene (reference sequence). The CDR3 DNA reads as TGTGCCTGGATGCTTGGGACAGCATCTAACTATGGCTACACCTTC. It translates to CAWMLGTASNYGYTF.

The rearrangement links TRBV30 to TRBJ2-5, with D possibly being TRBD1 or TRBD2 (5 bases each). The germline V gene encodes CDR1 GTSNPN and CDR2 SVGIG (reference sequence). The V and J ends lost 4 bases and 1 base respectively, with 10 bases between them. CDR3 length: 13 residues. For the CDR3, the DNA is TGTGCCTGGACTGGGGGTTTCCAAGAGACCCAGTACTTC. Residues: CAWTGGFQETQYF.

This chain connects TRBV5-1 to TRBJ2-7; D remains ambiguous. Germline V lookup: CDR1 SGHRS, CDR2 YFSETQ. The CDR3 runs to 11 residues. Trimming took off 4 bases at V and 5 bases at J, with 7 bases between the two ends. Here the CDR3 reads CASSRQHEQYF. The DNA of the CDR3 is TGCGCCAGCAGCCGTCAACACGAGCAGTACTTC.

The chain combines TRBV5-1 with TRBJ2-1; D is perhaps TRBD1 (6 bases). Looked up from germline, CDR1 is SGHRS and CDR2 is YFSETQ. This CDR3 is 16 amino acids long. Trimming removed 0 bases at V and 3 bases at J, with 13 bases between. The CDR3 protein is CASSLAGTNYYNEQFF. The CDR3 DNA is TGCGCCAGCAGCTTGGCCGGGACAAACTACTACAATGAGCAGTTCTTC.

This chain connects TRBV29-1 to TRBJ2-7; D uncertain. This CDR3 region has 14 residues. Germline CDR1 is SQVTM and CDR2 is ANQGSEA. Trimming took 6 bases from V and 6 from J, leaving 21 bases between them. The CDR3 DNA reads TGCAGCGTGACACAATCCCACCTCTCGGGCGAGCAGTACTTC. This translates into CSVTQSHLSGEQYF.

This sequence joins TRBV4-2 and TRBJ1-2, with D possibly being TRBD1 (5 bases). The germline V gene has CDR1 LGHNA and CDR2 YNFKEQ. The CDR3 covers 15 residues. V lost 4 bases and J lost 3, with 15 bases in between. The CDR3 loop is CASSPSGQGDYGYTF. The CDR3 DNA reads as TGTGCCAGCAGCCCCTCAGGGCAGGGCGACTATGGCTACACCTTC.

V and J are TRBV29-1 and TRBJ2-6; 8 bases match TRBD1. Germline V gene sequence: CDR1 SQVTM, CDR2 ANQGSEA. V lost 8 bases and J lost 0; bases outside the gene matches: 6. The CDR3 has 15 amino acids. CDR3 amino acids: CSFRTGSSGANVLTF. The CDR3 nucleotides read TGCAGCTTCCGGACAGGGAGCTCTGGGGCCAACGTCCTGACTTTC.

The CDR3 sequence: CASSFTSGGYEQYF. The DNA of the CDR3 is TGTGCCAGCAGCTTCACTAGCGGGGGCTACGAGCAGTACTTC. The rearrangement links TRBV11-2 to TRBJ2-7; 11 bases fit TRBD2. Germline V lookup: CDR1 SGHAT, CDR2 FQNNGV. Unmatched junction bases numbered 1, after V lost 3 bases and J lost 3 bases. CDR3 length: 14 amino acids.

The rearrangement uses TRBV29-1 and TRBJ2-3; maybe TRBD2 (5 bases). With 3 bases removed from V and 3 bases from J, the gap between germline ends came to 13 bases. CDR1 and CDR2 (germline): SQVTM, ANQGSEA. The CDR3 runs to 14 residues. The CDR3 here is CSVDKAGSTDTQYF. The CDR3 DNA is TGCAGCGTTGATAAGGCGGGTTCGACAGATACGCAGTATTTT.

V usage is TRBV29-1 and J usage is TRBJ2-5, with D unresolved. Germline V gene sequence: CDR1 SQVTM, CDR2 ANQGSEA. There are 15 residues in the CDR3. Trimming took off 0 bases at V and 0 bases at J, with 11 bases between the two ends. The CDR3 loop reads CSVEEGGGNQETQYF. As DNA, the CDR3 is TGCAGCGTTGAAGAGGGCGGCGGCAACCAAGAGACCCAGTACTTC.

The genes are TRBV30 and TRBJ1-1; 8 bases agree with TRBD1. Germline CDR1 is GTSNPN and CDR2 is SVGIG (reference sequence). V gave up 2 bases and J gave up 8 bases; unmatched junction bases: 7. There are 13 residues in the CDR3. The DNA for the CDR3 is TGTGCCTGGAGTCCAGGGGGCCTCTCCGAAGCTTTCTTT. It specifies CAWSPGGLSEAFF.

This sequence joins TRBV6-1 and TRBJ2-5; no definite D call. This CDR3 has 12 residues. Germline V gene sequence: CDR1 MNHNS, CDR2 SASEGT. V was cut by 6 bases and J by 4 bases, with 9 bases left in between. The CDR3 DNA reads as TGTGCCAGCAGCTATTCCCGAGAGACCCAGTACTTC. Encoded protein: CASSYSRETQYF.

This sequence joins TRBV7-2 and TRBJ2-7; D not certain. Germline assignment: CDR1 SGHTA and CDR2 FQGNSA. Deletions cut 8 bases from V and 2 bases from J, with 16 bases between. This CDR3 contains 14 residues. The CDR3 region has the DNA TGTGCCAGCGGCGAGATCCCTCTTCCCTACGAGCAGTACTTC. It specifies CASGEIPLPYEQYF.

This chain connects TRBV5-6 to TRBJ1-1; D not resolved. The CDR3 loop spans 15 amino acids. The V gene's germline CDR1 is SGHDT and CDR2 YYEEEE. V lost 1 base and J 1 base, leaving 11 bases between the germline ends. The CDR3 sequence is CASSLYGIGNTEAFF. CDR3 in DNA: TGTGCCAGCAGCTTGTACGGTATTGGGAACACTGAAGCTTTCTTT.

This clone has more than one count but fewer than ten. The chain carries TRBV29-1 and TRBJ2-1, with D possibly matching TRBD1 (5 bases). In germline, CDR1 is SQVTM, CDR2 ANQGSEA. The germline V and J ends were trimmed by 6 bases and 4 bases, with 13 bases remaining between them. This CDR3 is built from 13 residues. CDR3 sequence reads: CSVVKDSYNEQFF. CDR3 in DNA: TGCAGCGTCGTAAAAGACAGTTACAATGAGCAGTTCTTC.